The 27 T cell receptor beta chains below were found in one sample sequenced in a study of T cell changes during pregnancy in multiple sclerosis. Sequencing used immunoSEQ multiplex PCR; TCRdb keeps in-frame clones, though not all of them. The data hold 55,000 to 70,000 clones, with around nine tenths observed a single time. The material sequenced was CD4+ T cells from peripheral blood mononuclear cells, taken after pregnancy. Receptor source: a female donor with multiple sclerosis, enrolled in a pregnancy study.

The DNA for the CDR3 is TGTGCCAGCAGCTTAGGCGGGTCCGCGGATACGCAGTATTTT. This gives the protein CASSLGGSADTQYF. The chain recombines TRBV7-7 with TRBJ2-3, with D possibly being TRBD2 (5 bases). The germline V gene has CDR1 SSHAT and CDR2 FNYEAQ (reference sequence). Trimming removed 1 base at V and 6 bases at J, with 11 bases between. This CDR3 contains 14 residues.

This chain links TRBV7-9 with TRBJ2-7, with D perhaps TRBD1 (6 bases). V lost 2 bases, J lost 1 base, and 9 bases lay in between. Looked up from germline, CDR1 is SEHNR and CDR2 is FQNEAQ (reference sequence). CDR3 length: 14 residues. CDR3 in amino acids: CASSLTGSSYEQYF. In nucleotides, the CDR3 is TGTGCCAGCAGCTTAACAGGGTCATCCTACGAGCAGTACTTC.

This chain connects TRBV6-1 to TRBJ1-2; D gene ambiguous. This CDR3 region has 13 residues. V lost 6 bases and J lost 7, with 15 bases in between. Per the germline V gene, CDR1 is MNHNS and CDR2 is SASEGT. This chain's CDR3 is CASSATREIGYTF. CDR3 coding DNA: TGTGCCAGCAGCGCCACGAGGGAGATTGGCTACACCTTC.

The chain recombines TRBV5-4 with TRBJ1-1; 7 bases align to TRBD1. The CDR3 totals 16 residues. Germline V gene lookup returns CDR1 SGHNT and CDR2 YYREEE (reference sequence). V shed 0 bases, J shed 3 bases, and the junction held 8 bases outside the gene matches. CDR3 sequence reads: CASSLGIRGPDTEAFF. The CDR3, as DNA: TGTGCCAGCAGCTTGGGGATTAGGGGGCCGGACACTGAAGCTTTCTTT.

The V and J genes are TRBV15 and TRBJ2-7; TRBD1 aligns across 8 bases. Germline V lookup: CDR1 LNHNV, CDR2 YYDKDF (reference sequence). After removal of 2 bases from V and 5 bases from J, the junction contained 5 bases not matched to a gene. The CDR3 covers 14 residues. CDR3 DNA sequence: TGTGCCACCAGCAGACGGACAGGGAAGAACGAGCAGTACTTC. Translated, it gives CATSRRTGKNEQYF.

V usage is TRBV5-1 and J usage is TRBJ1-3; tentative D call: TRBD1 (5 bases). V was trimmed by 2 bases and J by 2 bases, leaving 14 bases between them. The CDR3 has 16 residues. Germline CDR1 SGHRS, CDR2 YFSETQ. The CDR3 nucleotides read TGCGCCAGCAGCTTTGTACCATCGGGGGCTGGAAACACCATATATTTT. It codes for CASSFVPSGAGNTIYF.

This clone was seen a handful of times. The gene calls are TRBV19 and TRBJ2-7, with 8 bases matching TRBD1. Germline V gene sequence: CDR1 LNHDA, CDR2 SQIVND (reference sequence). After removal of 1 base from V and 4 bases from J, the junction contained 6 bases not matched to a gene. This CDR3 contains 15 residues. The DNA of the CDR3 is TGTGCCAGTAGTATAGGAAGGACAGGGATATACGAGCAGTACTTC. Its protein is CASSIGRTGIYEQYF.

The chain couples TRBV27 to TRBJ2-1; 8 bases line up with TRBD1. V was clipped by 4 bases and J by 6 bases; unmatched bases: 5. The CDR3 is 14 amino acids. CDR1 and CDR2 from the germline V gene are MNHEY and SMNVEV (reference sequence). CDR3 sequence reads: CASSYRQGTNEQFF. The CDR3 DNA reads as TGTGCCAGCAGTTATAGACAGGGGACCAATGAGCAGTTCTTC.

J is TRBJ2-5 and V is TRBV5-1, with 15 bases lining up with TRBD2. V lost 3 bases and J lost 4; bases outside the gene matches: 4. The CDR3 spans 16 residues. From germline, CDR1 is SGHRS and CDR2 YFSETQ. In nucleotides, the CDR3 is TGCGCCAGCAGCTCCGGACTAGCGGGAGGGAGAGAGACCCAGTACTTC. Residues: CASSSGLAGGRETQYF.

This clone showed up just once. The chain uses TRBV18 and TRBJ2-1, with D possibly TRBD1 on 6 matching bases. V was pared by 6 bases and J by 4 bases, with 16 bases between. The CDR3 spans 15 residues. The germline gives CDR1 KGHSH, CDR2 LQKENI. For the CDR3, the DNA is TGTGCCAGCTCTACAGGGTCTTCGGGTTACAATGAGCAGTTCTTC. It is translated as CASSTGSSGYNEQFF. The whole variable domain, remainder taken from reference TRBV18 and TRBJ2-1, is NAGVMQNPRHLVRRRGQEARLRCSPMKGHSHVYWYRQLPEEGLKFMVYLQKENIIDESGMPKERFSAEFPKEGPSILRIQQVVRGDSAAYFCASSTGSSGYNEQFFGPGTRLTVL.

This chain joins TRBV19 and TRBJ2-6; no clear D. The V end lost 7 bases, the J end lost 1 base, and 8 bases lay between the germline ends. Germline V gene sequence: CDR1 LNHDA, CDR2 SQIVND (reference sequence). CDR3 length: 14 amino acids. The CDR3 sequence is CASTYKSGANVLTF. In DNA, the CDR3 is TGTGCCAGTACTTACAAGTCTGGGGCCAACGTCCTGACTTTC.

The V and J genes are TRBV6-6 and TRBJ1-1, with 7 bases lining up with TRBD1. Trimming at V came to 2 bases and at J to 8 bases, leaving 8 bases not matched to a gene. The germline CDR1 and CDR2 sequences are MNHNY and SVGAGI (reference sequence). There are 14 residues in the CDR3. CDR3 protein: CASSYAGTDVEAFF. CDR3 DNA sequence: TGTGCCAGCAGTTACGCCGGGACAGACGTAGAAGCTTTCTTT.

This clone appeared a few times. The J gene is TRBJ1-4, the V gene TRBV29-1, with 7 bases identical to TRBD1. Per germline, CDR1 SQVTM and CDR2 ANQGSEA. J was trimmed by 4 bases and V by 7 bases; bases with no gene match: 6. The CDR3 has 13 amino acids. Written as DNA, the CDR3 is TGCAGCGCCGCGGGACAGATTAATGAAAAACTGTTTTTT. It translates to CSAAGQINEKLFF.

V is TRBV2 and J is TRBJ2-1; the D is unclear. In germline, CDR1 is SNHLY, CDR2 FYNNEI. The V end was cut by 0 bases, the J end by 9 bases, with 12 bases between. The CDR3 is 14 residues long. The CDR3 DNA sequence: TGTGCCAGCAGTGAAGCGCTGAGTATAACTGAGCAGTTCTTC. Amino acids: CASSEALSITEQFF.

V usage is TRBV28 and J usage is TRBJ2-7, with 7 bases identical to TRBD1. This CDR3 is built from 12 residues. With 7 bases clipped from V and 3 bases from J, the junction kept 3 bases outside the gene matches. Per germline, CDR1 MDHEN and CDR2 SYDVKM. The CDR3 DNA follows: TGTGCCAGCAATTACAGGGGCTACGAGCAGTACTTC. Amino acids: CASNYRGYEQYF.

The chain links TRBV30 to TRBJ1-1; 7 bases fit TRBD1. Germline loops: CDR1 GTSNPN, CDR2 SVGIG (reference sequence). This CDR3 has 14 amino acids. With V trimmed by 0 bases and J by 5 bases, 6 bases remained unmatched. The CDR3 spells CAWSVQGRWTEAFF. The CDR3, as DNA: TGTGCCTGGAGTGTACAGGGGAGGTGGACTGAAGCTTTCTTT.

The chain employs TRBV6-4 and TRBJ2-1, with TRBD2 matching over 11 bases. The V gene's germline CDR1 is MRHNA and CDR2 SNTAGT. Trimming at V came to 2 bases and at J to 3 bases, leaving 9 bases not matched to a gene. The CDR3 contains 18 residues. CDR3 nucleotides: TGTGCCAGCAGTGACCCCACGGGACTAGCGGAGATCTACAATGAGCAGTTCTTC. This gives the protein CASSDPTGLAEIYNEQFF.

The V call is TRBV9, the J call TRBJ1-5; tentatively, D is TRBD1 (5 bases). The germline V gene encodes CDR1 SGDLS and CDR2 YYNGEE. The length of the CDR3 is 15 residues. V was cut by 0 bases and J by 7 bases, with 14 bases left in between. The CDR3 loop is CASSVGEGRAQPQHF. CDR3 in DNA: TGTGCCAGCAGCGTAGGGGAGGGCAGGGCGCAGCCCCAGCATTTT.

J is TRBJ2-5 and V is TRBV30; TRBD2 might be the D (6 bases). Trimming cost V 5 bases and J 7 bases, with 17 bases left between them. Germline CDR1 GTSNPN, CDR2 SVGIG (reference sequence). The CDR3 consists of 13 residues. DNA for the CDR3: TGTGCCTGGGGGGACTTTTACGAGGGGACCCAGTACTTC. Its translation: CAWGDFYEGTQYF.

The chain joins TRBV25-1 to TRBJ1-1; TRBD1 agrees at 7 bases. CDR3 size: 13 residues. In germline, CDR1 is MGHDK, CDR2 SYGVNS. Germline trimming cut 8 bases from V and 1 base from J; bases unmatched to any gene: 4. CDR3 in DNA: TGTGCCAGCGCCCACAGGGGGAACACTGAAGCTTTCTTT. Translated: CASAHRGNTEAFF.

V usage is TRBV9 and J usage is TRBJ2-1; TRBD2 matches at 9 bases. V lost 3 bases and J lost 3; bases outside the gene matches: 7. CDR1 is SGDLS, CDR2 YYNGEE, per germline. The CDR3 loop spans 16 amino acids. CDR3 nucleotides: TGTGCCAGCAGCGCCCCGGCGACTAGCGGCTACAATGAGCAGTTCTTC. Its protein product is CASSAPATSGYNEQFF.

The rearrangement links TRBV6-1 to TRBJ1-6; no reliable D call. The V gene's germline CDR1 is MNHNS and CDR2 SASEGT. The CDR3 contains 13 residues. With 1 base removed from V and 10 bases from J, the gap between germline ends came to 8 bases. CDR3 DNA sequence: TGTGCCAGCAGTGAAGGAGCGCTATCACCCCTCCACTTT. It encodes CASSEGALSPLHF.

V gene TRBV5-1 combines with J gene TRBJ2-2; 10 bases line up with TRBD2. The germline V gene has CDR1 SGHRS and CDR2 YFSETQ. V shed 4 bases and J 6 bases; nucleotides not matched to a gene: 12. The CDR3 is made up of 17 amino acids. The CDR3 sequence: CASSPRGSGGGPGELFF. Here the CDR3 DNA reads TGCGCCAGCAGCCCCCGTGGAAGCGGGGGGGGCCCCGGGGAGCTGTTTTTT.

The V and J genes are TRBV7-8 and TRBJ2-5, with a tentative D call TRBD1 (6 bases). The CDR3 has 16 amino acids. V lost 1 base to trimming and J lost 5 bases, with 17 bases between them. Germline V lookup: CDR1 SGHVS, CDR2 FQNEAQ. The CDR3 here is CASSLGNIGRGETQYF. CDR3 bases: TGTGCCAGCAGCTTAGGAAATATTGGTAGGGGGGAGACCCAGTACTTC. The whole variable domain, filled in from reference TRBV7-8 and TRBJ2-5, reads GAGVSQSPRYKVAKRGQDVALRCDPISGHVSLFWYQQALGQGPEFLTYFQNEAQLDKSGLPSDRFFAERPEGSVSTLKIQRTQQEDSAVYLCASSLGNIGRGETQYFGPGTRLLVL.

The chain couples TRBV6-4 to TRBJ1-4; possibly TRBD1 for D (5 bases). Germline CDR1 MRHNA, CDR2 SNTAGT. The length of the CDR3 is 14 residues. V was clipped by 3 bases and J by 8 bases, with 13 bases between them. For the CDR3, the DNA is TGTGCCAGCAGTGAAGCGCAGGGAGGGGAAAAACTGTTTTTT. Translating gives CASSEAQGGEKLFF.

The CDR3, as DNA: TGTGCCTGGAGTCGAAGGGGCTGGGACTATGGCTACACCTTC. Protein sequence: CAWSRRGWDYGYTF. The chain has TRBV30 and TRBJ1-2; TRBD1 is a possible D gene (5 bases). This CDR3 has 14 residues. V lost 2 bases and J lost 3, with 13 bases in between. CDR1 GTSNPN and CDR2 SVGIG come from the germline V gene (reference sequence).

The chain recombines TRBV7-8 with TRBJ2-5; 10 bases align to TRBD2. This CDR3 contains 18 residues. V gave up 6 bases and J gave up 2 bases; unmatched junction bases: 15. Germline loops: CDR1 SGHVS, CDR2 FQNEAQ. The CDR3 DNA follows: TGTGCCAGCAGTCGCAAGTCTAGGGGGACTAGCGCACAAGAGACCCAGTACTTC. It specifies CASSRKSRGTSAQETQYF.